The next 10 T cell receptor beta chains were all read from a single sample in a study of cytomegalovirus exposure and HLA in healthy donors. Using immunoSEQ multiplex PCR, the repertoire was profiled, and TCRdb retains in-frame clones only, with some absent. Seen here are 120,000 to 150,000 clones, roughly 88% observed once, and the top ten hold over 6.5%. What was sequenced was PBMCs. These receptors were taken from a woman in her late teens or twenties in good health and CMV-seropositive.

The chain combines TRBV4-2 with TRBJ2-1; a possible D gene is TRBD2 (7 bases). V gave up 0 bases and J gave up 3 bases, with 12 bases separating them. Germline V CDR1 and CDR2: LGHNA, YNFKEQ. The CDR3 extends over 16 amino acids. CDR3 in DNA: TGTGCCAGCAGCCAAGATGAAGGGGGGGGCTACAATGAGCAGTTCTTC. It encodes CASSQDEGGGYNEQFF.

V gene TRBV16 combines with J gene TRBJ1-6; TRBD1 might be the D (5 bases). This CDR3 spans 13 amino acids. Trimming left V 4 bases short and J 8 bases short, with 9 bases between. Germline V gene sequence: CDR1 KGHSY, CDR2 FQNENV. The CDR3 loop reads CASSPTRDSPLHF. For the CDR3, the DNA is TGTGCCAGCAGCCCCACCAGGGATTCACCCCTCCACTTT.

This chain links TRBV11-2 with TRBJ2-1, with no clear D. V was trimmed by 5 bases and J by 2 bases, leaving 13 bases between them. CDR1 SGHAT and CDR2 FQNNGV come from the germline V gene. The CDR3 extends over 15 amino acids. In nucleotides, the CDR3 is TGTGCCAGCAGCGCCTCTAGTATCGCCTACAATGAGCAGTTCTTC. It encodes CASSASSIAYNEQFF.

The rearrangement links TRBV6-1 to TRBJ2-1; 7 bases map to TRBD2. The CDR3 has 16 amino acids. The trim removed 4 bases at V and 4 bases at J, leaving 10 bases unmatched. Germline V lookup: CDR1 MNHNS, CDR2 SASEGT. The chain's CDR3 is CASSALGLPPYNEQFF. DNA for the CDR3: TGTGCCAGCAGTGCGTTGGGACTACCGCCATACAATGAGCAGTTCTTC.

The rearrangement joins TRBV2 to TRBJ1-2; 8 bases fit TRBD1. With V trimmed by 5 bases and J by 2 bases, 7 bases remained unmatched. Germline V CDR1 and CDR2: SNHLY, FYNNEI. The CDR3 contains 15 residues. Written as DNA, the CDR3 is TGTGCCAGCAGTCCCGACAGGGGACCCAACTATGGCTACACCTTC. Protein sequence: CASSPDRGPNYGYTF.

The chain employs TRBV7-9 and TRBJ2-7; the match to TRBD2 covers 9 bases. Germline lookup yields CDR1 SEHNR and CDR2 FQNEAQ (reference sequence). The ends lost 5 bases at V and 3 bases at J; junction bases unmatched: 17. This CDR3 contains 18 residues. The CDR3 sequence: CASSPRPFGAGGNYEQYF. Here the CDR3 DNA reads TGTGCCAGCAGCCCGCGCCCTTTCGGGGCGGGAGGGAACTACGAGCAGTACTTC.

V usage is TRBV2 and J usage is TRBJ1-1; D is possibly TRBD1 (6 bases). The CDR3 consists of 13 residues. CDR1 SNHLY and CDR2 FYNNEI come from the germline V gene. Trimming took 10 bases from V and 4 from J, leaving 16 bases between them. As DNA, the CDR3 is TGTGCCACCTCCGGGACAAACGGCACTGAAGCTTTCTTT. This translates into CATSGTNGTEAFF.

The chain uses TRBV7-9 and TRBJ1-2; no definite D call. V was shortened by 5 bases and J by 5 bases, with 15 bases between the two germline ends. The CDR3 sequence is 14 residues long. Germline CDR1 reads SEHNR; CDR2 reads FQNEAQ (reference sequence). This chain's CDR3 is CASSAGRQEYGYTF. CDR3 DNA: TGTGCCAGCAGCGCCGGTCGGCAGGAATATGGCTACACCTTC.

The chain uses TRBV28 and TRBJ2-1; a possible D gene is TRBD2 (6 bases). The CDR3 loop spans 15 amino acids. The germline CDR1 and CDR2 sequences are MDHEN and SYDVKM. V lost 8 bases and J lost 1, with 15 bases in between. DNA of the CDR3: TGTGCCAGCTGCCAATCTGGGGGGTCCTACAATGAGCAGTTCTTC. Its protein is CASCQSGGSYNEQFF.

The chain has TRBV5-4 and TRBJ1-6; 9 bases map to TRBD1. The J segment lost 7 bases and the V segment lost 4 bases, leaving 3 bases of the junction unmatched. This CDR3 is 14 amino acids long. Germline CDR1 reads SGHNT; CDR2 reads YYREEE (reference sequence). As DNA, the CDR3 is TGTGCCAGCAGCGGACAGGGGCGGAATTCACCCCTCCACTTT. It yields the protein CASSGQGRNSPLHF.